A selection of T cell receptor beta chains follows, all from one sample in a study of blood T cells in healthy people across ages. Each CDR3 protein gets one entry after TCRdb re-called the 5' RACE reads with MiXCR. The sample records roughly 1 million distinct CDR3 sequences, around 27% being singletons. The same data also went into a second study, on T cells of mothers and their children.

The sample taken for sequencing was blood. The receptors here all came from a girl aged 2-9 years in good health. Each CDR3 is given with its conserved first and last residue. The D gene is left open where the match is weak. Size values are once, few and many counts, or a class for expanded clones, and some rows have none.

cdr3_nt: TGTGCCAGCTCACCGACGGAGATCCAAGAGACCCAGTACTTC
cdr3_aa: CASSPTEIQETQYF
cdr3_length: 14
clone_size: .
v_call: TRBV18
d_call: .
j_call: TRBJ2-5

cdr3_nt: TGTGCCAGCAGCGCGCCACCGAACACTGAAGCTTTCTTT
cdr3_aa: CASSAPPNTEAFF
cdr3_length: 13
clone_size: .
v_call: TRBV7-6
d_call: .
j_call: TRBJ1-1

cdr3_nt: TGTGCCAGCAGTCTTCCGGGACTAGCTGGGGAGCAGTACTTC
cdr3_aa: CASSLPGLAGEQYF
cdr3_length: 14
clone_size: many
v_call: TRBV25-1
d_call: TRBD2
j_call: TRBJ2-7

cdr3_nt: TGTGCCAGCGACAGTGCGAACACCGGGGAGCTGTTTTTT
cdr3_aa: CASDSANTGELFF
cdr3_length: 13
clone_size: .
v_call: TRBV28
d_call: .
j_call: TRBJ2-2

cdr3_nt: TGTGCCAGCAGTTATCAGGGGATTTCCACCTCGTACTCTGGAAACACCATATATTTT
cdr3_aa: CASSYQGISTSYSGNTIYF
cdr3_length: 19
clone_size: .
v_call: TRBV6-5
d_call: .
j_call: TRBJ1-3

cdr3_nt: TGCAGCGTTGAAGATATCCCGGGACTAGTTAGCACAGATACGCAGTATTTT
cdr3_aa: CSVEDIPGLVSTDTQYF
cdr3_length: 17
clone_size: .
v_call: TRBV29-1
d_call: TRBD2
j_call: TRBJ2-3

cdr3_nt: TGTGCCTGTAGCGGGGGTGAGCGGGGGACCCAGTACTTC
cdr3_aa: CACSGGERGTQYF
cdr3_length: 13
clone_size: few
v_call: TRBV7-8
d_call: TRBD2
j_call: TRBJ2-5

cdr3_nt: TGTGCCAGCAGCCAAGATAGAACAGGGGGCGGAGAGACCCAGTACTTC
cdr3_aa: CASSQDRTGGGETQYF
cdr3_length: 16
clone_size: .
v_call: TRBV3-1
d_call: TRBD1
j_call: TRBJ2-5

cdr3_nt: TGCAGCGTTAGACAGCCACTTTCGATCTACAATGAGCAGTTCTTC
cdr3_aa: CSVRQPLSIYNEQFF
cdr3_length: 15
clone_size: .
v_call: TRBV29-1
d_call: .
j_call: TRBJ2-1

cdr3_nt: TGTGCTAGTGGTCCGGCGGGGCCACTTTCGCCCAATGAGCAGTTCTTC
cdr3_aa: CASGPAGPLSPNEQFF
cdr3_length: 16
clone_size: few
v_call: TRBV12-5
d_call: .
j_call: TRBJ2-1

cdr3_nt: TGTGCCAGCAGCATAGCGGGAGGGCCTGGAAATGAGCAGTTCTTC
cdr3_aa: CASSIAGGPGNEQFF
cdr3_length: 15
clone_size: few
v_call: TRBV9
d_call: TRBD2
j_call: TRBJ2-1

cdr3_nt: TGTGCCAGCACCCGTGGGGGTTCCTATGGCTACACCTTC
cdr3_aa: CASTRGGSYGYTF
cdr3_length: 13
clone_size: .
v_call: TRBV7-2
d_call: .
j_call: TRBJ1-2

cdr3_nt: TGTGCCAGCGGAACCGGGACAGGCGTCCACGAGCAGTACTTC
cdr3_aa: CASGTGTGVHEQYF
cdr3_length: 14
clone_size: .
v_call: TRBV6-2/TRBV6-3
d_call: TRBD1
j_call: TRBJ2-7

cdr3_nt: TGTGCCAGCTCTTTCCTGAGATGGGAGACCCAGTACTTC
cdr3_aa: CASSFLRWETQYF
cdr3_length: 13
clone_size: few
v_call: TRBV18
d_call: .
j_call: TRBJ2-5

cdr3_nt: TGCAGTGCTAGAGGTCTCGACGCCCCTAGCGGGAGGGTCTACGAGCAGTACTTC
cdr3_aa: CSARGLDAPSGRVYEQYF
cdr3_length: 18
clone_size: few
v_call: TRBV20-1
d_call: TRBD2
j_call: TRBJ2-7

cdr3_nt: TGTGCCAGCAGTCCAGACGGGGGTAAAGACGGAGAAAAACTGTTTTTT
cdr3_aa: CASSPDGGKDGEKLFF
cdr3_length: 16
clone_size: .
v_call: TRBV12-3/TRBV12-4
d_call: .
j_call: TRBJ1-4

cdr3_nt: TGTGCCAGCAGCCCGGTGGCTTCTGGGGAGCAGTTCTTC
cdr3_aa: CASSPVASGEQFF
cdr3_length: 13
clone_size: .
v_call: TRBV11-3
d_call: .
j_call: TRBJ2-1

cdr3_nt: TGTGCCGGAAGGTGGGGGAACTCCTACGAGCAGTACTTC
cdr3_aa: CAGRWGNSYEQYF
cdr3_length: 13
clone_size: .
v_call: TRBV27
d_call: .
j_call: TRBJ2-7

cdr3_nt: TGTGCCAGCAGAAACAGGGCGTTAGGCAATGAGCAGTTCTTC
cdr3_aa: CASRNRALGNEQFF
cdr3_length: 14
clone_size: .
v_call: TRBV2
d_call: .
j_call: TRBJ2-1

cdr3_nt: TGTGCCAGCAGGCCTAATAACAGGGGACTACGAATAACCTACGAGCAGTACTTC
cdr3_aa: CASRPNNRGLRITYEQYF
cdr3_length: 18
clone_size: .
v_call: TRBV28
d_call: .
j_call: TRBJ2-7

cdr3_nt: TGCGCCAGCAGCCAGCTACGACAGGGGTGGGCGGACGAGCAGTACTTC
cdr3_aa: CASSQLRQGWADEQYF
cdr3_length: 16
clone_size: .
v_call: TRBV4-3
d_call: TRBD1
j_call: TRBJ2-7

cdr3_nt: TGTGCCAGCAGGTCGGACAGGGGGGCTTTGGAGCAGTACTTC
cdr3_aa: CASRSDRGALEQYF
cdr3_length: 14
clone_size: few
v_call: TRBV28
d_call: TRBD1
j_call: TRBJ2-7

cdr3_nt: TGCAGTGCAAATGACAGAGACTCTGGAAACACCATATATTTT
cdr3_aa: CSANDRDSGNTIYF
cdr3_length: 14
clone_size: .
v_call: TRBV20-1
d_call: .
j_call: TRBJ1-3

cdr3_nt: TGTGCCAGCAGCCCGGGCCCCGGGGAGTGGGCCGAGCAGTACTTC
cdr3_aa: CASSPGPGEWAEQYF
cdr3_length: 15
clone_size: .
v_call: TRBV7-9
d_call: .
j_call: TRBJ2-7

cdr3_nt: TGCAGCGGTTGGGGGGATACTGAAGCTTTCTTT
cdr3_aa: CSGWGDTEAFF
cdr3_length: 11
clone_size: .
v_call: TRBV29-1
d_call: .
j_call: TRBJ1-1

cdr3_nt: TGTGCCGGGAGACCACGGAACACCGGGGAGCTGTTTTTT
cdr3_aa: CAGRPRNTGELFF
cdr3_length: 13
clone_size: .
v_call: TRBV28
d_call: .
j_call: TRBJ2-2

cdr3_nt: TGTGCCAGCAGCTTCACTAGCGGGGGGGCCCGTGAGACCCAGTACTTC
cdr3_aa: CASSFTSGGARETQYF
cdr3_length: 16
clone_size: many
v_call: TRBV7-9
d_call: TRBD2
j_call: TRBJ2-5

cdr3_nt: TGTGCCAGCAGCGTAGACCCATGGGTGAACACTGAAGCTTTCTTT
cdr3_aa: CASSVDPWVNTEAFF
cdr3_length: 15
clone_size: few
v_call: TRBV9
d_call: .
j_call: TRBJ1-1

cdr3_nt: TGTGCCAGCAGTAAGACAGGGGGCGCGAATGAGCAGTTCTTC
cdr3_aa: CASSKTGGANEQFF
cdr3_length: 14
clone_size: .
v_call: TRBV12-3/TRBV12-4
d_call: TRBD1
j_call: TRBJ2-1

cdr3_nt: TGCGCCAGCAGCTTGGCTATTTCGTCAGCCCAAGAAAAACTGTTTTTT
cdr3_aa: CASSLAISSAQEKLFF
cdr3_length: 16
clone_size: .
v_call: TRBV5-1
d_call: .
j_call: TRBJ1-4

cdr3_nt: TGTGCCAGCAGTTATTTGGGTGAAGCTTTCTTT
cdr3_aa: CASSYLGEAFF
cdr3_length: 11
clone_size: many
v_call: TRBV6-2/TRBV6-3
d_call: .
j_call: TRBJ1-1

cdr3_nt: TGCAGTGCTAGTTTCCGCGGGGTCACAGATACGCAGTATTTT
cdr3_aa: CSASFRGVTDTQYF
cdr3_length: 14
clone_size: .
v_call: TRBV20-1
d_call: .
j_call: TRBJ2-3

cdr3_nt: TGCGCCAGCAGCCAAGACCTTGCGAAGGGAGAGAACACCGGGGAGCTGTTTTTT
cdr3_aa: CASSQDLAKGENTGELFF
cdr3_length: 18
clone_size: .
v_call: TRBV4-3
d_call: .
j_call: TRBJ2-2

cdr3_nt: TGTGCCAGCAGCTTAGAGTACGGGTTAGAGACCCAGTACTTC
cdr3_aa: CASSLEYGLETQYF
cdr3_length: 14
clone_size: few
v_call: TRBV7-8
d_call: .
j_call: TRBJ2-5

cdr3_nt: TGTGCCAGCAGTTACGGACTAGCGGGGTACACAGATACGCAGTATTTT
cdr3_aa: CASSYGLAGYTDTQYF
cdr3_length: 16
clone_size: .
v_call: TRBV6-2/TRBV6-3
d_call: TRBD2
j_call: TRBJ2-3

cdr3_nt: TGCGCCAGCAGCTTGGGATCCGCGGAGTTCTTC
cdr3_aa: CASSLGSAEFF
cdr3_length: 11
clone_size: few
v_call: TRBV5-1
d_call: .
j_call: TRBJ2-1

cdr3_nt: TGTGCCAGCAGCCCCATGGACCGTTCCTACGAGCAGTACTTC
cdr3_aa: CASSPMDRSYEQYF
cdr3_length: 14
clone_size: .
v_call: TRBV4-2
d_call: .
j_call: TRBJ2-7

cdr3_nt: TGTGCCAGCCTTCCTAAATGGGGCAGTACCCCTATTGGGTATGGCTACACCTTC
cdr3_aa: CASLPKWGSTPIGYGYTF
cdr3_length: 18
clone_size: many
v_call: TRBV12-3/TRBV12-4
d_call: .
j_call: TRBJ1-2

cdr3_nt: TGTGCCAGCTCACAAACGCCTACAGGGACAAATGAGCAGTTCTTC
cdr3_aa: CASSQTPTGTNEQFF
cdr3_length: 15
clone_size: .
v_call: TRBV18
d_call: .
j_call: TRBJ2-1

cdr3_nt: TGCGCCAGCAGCTTGGTAGGGTTGATGGAGACCCAGTACTTC
cdr3_aa: CASSLVGLMETQYF
cdr3_length: 14
clone_size: .
v_call: TRBV5-1
d_call: .
j_call: TRBJ2-5

cdr3_nt: TGCGCCAGCAGCCCTAGCGGGGGAGGTCCCGAGACCCAGTACTTC
cdr3_aa: CASSPSGGGPETQYF
cdr3_length: 15
clone_size: few
v_call: TRBV5-1
d_call: TRBD2
j_call: TRBJ2-5

cdr3_nt: TGCAGTGCTAGAGGGGCTAGCGGGGCTATGGAGACCCAGTACTTC
cdr3_aa: CSARGASGAMETQYF
cdr3_length: 15
clone_size: few
v_call: TRBV20-1
d_call: TRBD2
j_call: TRBJ2-5

cdr3_nt: TGTGCCAGCAGCTTAGGGCGGGACAGTTACCAAGAGACCCAGTACTTC
cdr3_aa: CASSLGRDSYQETQYF
cdr3_length: 16
clone_size: .
v_call: TRBV11-2
d_call: .
j_call: TRBJ2-5

cdr3_nt: TGTGCCAGCAGCTCCGGGACTAGCGGTATCAATGAGCAGTTCTTC
cdr3_aa: CASSSGTSGINEQFF
cdr3_length: 15
clone_size: few
v_call: TRBV5-6
d_call: TRBD2
j_call: TRBJ2-1

cdr3_nt: TGCAGCGTTGAAACAACCTACGAGCAGTACTTC
cdr3_aa: CSVETTYEQYF
cdr3_length: 11
clone_size: .
v_call: TRBV29-1
d_call: .
j_call: TRBJ2-7

cdr3_nt: TGTGCCAGCACAAAAGAGTCCCCGGGGTGGGAGACCCAGTACTTC
cdr3_aa: CASTKESPGWETQYF
cdr3_length: 15
clone_size: few
v_call: TRBV6-1
d_call: .
j_call: TRBJ2-5

cdr3_nt: TGTGCCAGCAGCTTAGATAGCGGGGGGCTGAGCTCCTACGAGCAGTACTTC
cdr3_aa: CASSLDSGGLSSYEQYF
cdr3_length: 17
clone_size: few
v_call: TRBV7-6
d_call: TRBD2
j_call: TRBJ2-7

cdr3_nt: TGCAGTGCCCATCAACACAGGGATTGGGATGAGCAGTTCTTC
cdr3_aa: CSAHQHRDWDEQFF
cdr3_length: 14
clone_size: few
v_call: TRBV20-1
d_call: .
j_call: TRBJ2-1

cdr3_nt: TGTGCCAGCCGCAGGGCAAATCAGCCCCAGCATTTT
cdr3_aa: CASRRANQPQHF
cdr3_length: 12
clone_size: few
v_call: TRBV7-2
d_call: .
j_call: TRBJ1-5

cdr3_nt: TGTGCCAGCAGTTACTCGAACTTGGCGTTACAAGAGACCCAGTACTTC
cdr3_aa: CASSYSNLALQETQYF
cdr3_length: 16
clone_size: .
v_call: TRBV6-6
d_call: .
j_call: TRBJ2-5

cdr3_nt: TGCGCCAGCAGCTTGGCCGAAGGACTAGCGGAAGAGACCCAGTACTTC
cdr3_aa: CASSLAEGLAEETQYF
cdr3_length: 16
clone_size: .
v_call: TRBV5-1
d_call: TRBD2
j_call: TRBJ2-5

cdr3_nt: TGTGCCAGCAGTCCCGGTACAGGGCCCTACAAGCAGTACTTC
cdr3_aa: CASSPGTGPYKQYF
cdr3_length: 14
clone_size: .
v_call: TRBV7-9
d_call: .
j_call: TRBJ2-5

cdr3_nt: TGTGCCAGCAGTCCTCCGTCGGGACTAATCACCGGGGAGCTGTTTTTT
cdr3_aa: CASSPPSGLITGELFF
cdr3_length: 16
clone_size: .
v_call: TRBV28
d_call: TRBD2
j_call: TRBJ2-2

cdr3_nt: TGCAGTGCTACAAGAGGGGGGACTTACTACAATGAGCAGTTCTTC
cdr3_aa: CSATRGGTYYNEQFF
cdr3_length: 15
clone_size: many
v_call: TRBV20-1
d_call: .
j_call: TRBJ2-1